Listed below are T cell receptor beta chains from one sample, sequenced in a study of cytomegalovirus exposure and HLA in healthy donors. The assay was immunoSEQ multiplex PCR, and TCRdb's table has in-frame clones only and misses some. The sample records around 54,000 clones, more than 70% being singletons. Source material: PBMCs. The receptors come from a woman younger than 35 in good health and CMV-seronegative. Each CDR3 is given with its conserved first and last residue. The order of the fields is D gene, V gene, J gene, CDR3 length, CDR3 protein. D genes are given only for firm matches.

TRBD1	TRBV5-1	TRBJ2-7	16	CASSLGPGTEAYEQYF
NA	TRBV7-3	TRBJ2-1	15	CASSLNGSPQNEQFF
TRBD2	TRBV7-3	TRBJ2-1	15	CASSLGGSTYNEQFF
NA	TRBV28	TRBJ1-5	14	CAAKTDNSNQPQHF
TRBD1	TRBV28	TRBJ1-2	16	CASSLPPGQGDYGYTF
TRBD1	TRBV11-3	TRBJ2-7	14	CASSSGTGLDEQYF
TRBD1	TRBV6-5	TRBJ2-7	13	CASSFRTGTEQYF
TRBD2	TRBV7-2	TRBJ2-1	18	CASSLGLAGGVSYNEQFF
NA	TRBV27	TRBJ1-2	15	CASRDRGGASYGYTF
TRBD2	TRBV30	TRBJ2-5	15	CAWSVSGLAGGSKYF
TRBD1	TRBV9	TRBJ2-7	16	CASSEGEDRAAYEQYF
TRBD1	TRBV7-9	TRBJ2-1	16	CASSAPGQGRRNEQFF
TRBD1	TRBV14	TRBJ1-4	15	CASSQVGTANEKLFF
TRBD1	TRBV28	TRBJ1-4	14	CASSRDRGAEKLFF
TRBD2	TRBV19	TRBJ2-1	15	CASRGGTSGTNEQFF
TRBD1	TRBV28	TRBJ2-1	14	CASRRQGAYNEQFF
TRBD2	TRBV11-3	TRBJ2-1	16	CASSLGASGAYNEQFF
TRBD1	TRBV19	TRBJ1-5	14	CASSSGQGLQPQHF
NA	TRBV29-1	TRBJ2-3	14	CSVQRPTDTDTQYF
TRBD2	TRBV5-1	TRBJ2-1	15	CASSLEGTSENEQFF
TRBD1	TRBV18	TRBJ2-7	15	CASSVGQGLPHEQYF
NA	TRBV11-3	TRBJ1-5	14	CASSKTRCGQPQHF
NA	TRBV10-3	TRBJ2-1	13	CAISERAGNEQFF
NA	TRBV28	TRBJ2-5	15	CASSLISQYQETQYF
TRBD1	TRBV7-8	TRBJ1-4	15	CASSFEQGTNEKLFF
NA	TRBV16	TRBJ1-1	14	CASSSPILITEAFF
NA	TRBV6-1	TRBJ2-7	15	CASSPTSSGRYEQYF
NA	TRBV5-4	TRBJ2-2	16	CASKPSGGMNTGELFF
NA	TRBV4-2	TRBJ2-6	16	CASSQEASSGANVLTF
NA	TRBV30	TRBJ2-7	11	CAWTLSYEQYF
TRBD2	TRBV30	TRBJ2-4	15	CAWNSLAGKKNIQYF
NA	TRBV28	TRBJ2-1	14	CASSPQERDNEQFF
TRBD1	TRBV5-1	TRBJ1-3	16	CASSPGQGNSGNTIYF
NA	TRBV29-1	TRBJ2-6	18	CSVEDTGQGMFGANVLTF
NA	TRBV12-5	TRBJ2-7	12	CASARGSNEQYF
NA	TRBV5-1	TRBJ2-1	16	CASTAARLRGNNEQFF
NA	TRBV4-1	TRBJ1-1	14	CASSPIDSNTEAFF
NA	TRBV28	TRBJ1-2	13	CASGTDSYYGYTF
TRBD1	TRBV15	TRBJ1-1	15	CATRTPGQGASEAFF
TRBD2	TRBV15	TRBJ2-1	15	CATSRDSGDGNEQFF
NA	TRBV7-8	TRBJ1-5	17	CASSPSGLLGGNQPQHF
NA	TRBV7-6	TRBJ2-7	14	CASSSATGPYEQYF
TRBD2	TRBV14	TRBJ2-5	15	CASSPSTAGGETQYF
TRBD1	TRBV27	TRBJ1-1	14	CASGPRTGNTEAFF
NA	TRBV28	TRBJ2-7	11	CASSYKYEQYF
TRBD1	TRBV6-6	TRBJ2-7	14	CASTRRDRDHEQYF
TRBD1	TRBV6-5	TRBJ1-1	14	CASSRGTGGTEAFF
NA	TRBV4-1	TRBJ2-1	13	CASSQVSVNEQFF
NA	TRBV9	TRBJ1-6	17	CASSVGVLSSYNSPLHF
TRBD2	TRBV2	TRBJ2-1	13	CASAGLAADEQFF
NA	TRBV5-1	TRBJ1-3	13	CASSLGGGNTIYF
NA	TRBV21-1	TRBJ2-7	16	CASSKEGGPSVYEQYF
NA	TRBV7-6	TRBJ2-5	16	CASSLALTGHWGTQYF
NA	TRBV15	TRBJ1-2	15	CATSRDHKSGYGYTF
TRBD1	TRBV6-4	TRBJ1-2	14	CASSDGTGGYGYTF
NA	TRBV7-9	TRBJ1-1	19	CASSRLTGRGSRMNTEAFF
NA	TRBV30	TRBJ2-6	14	CAWRWRSGANGLTF
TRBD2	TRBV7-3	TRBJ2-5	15	CASSQLAGVLETQYF